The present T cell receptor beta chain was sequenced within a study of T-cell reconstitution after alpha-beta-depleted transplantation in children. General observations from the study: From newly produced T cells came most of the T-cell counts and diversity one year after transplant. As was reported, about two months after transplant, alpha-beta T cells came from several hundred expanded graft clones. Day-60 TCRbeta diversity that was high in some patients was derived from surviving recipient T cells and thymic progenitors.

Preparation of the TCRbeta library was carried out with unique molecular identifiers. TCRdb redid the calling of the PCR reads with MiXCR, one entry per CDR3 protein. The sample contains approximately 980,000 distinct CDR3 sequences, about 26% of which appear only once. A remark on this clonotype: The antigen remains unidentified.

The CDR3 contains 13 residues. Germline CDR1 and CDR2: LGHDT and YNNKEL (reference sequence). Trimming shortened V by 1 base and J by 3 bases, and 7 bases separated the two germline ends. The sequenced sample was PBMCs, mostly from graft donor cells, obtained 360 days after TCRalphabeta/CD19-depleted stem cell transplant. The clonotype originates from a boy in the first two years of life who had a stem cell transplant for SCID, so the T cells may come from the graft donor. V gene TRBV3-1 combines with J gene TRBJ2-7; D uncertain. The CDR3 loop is CASSQGWDYEQYF. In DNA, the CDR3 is TGTGCCAGCAGCCAAGGCTGGGACTACGAGCAGTACTTC.